Sequencing of this T cell receptor beta chain was carried out in a study of regulatory T cells in long-lasting Graves disease. This clonotype was seen ten or more times. Sample time point: newly diagnosed GD, antithyroid drugs for less than 3 months. Scientists built the TCR library using RNA that was extracted from PBMCs. The CDR3 covers 12 residues. The V end was cut by 8 bases, the J end by 8 bases, with 15 bases between. The germline CDR1 and CDR2 sequences are LNHNV and YYDKDF (reference sequence). Arm-PCR of CDR3 regions and iRepertoire HTBI primers were the basis on which TCR beta libraries were built. MiXCR, applied by TCRdb to the multiplex PCR reads, yields one record per CDR3 protein. The profile shows a few hundred thousand distinct CDR3 sequences, roughly a sixth of them singletons. A further study also used this sample, focusing on T cells in Graves' hyperthyroidism and ophthalmopathy.

The receptor was derived from a man aged 40-50 years with Graves disease. The sample consisted of peripheral blood mononuclear cells (PBMCs), taken at new diagnosis, from a patient treated with antithyroid drugs. This chain links TRBV15 with TRBJ1-2; D possibly corresponds to TRBD1 (6 bases). CDR3 nucleotide sequence: TGTGCCACCGGCCTAGGGGGGTACGGCTACACCTTC. Its translation is CATGLGGYGYTF.